This record concerns one T cell receptor beta chain sequence. Its cognate antigen is unknown. The data originate from a study of siplizumab effects on memory and regulatory T cells. Study outcomes and limitations: A significant reduction in alloreactive sequences traceable to unstimulated CD4+ memory cells was produced by siplizumab.

Libraries were prepared by immunoSEQ multiplex PCR; TCRdb keeps only in-frame clonotypes and omits some of them. The sample yields around 83,000 clones, about 90% seen once. The sample comprised CD4+ T cells sorted from blood. The clonotype was recovered from a human donor in good health.

The CDR3 sequence: CASSTLAVPSTGSTDTQYF. The DNA of the CDR3 is TGTGCCAGTAGTACCCTAGCGGTCCCCTCCACCGGTAGCACAGATACGCAGTATTTT. J is TRBJ2-3 and V is TRBV19; 7 nucleotides line up with TRBD2. Germline values: CDR1 LNHDA, CDR2 SQIVND (reference sequence). With 4 bases clipped from V and 0 bases from J, the junction kept 16 bases outside the gene matches. CDR3 length: 19 residues.